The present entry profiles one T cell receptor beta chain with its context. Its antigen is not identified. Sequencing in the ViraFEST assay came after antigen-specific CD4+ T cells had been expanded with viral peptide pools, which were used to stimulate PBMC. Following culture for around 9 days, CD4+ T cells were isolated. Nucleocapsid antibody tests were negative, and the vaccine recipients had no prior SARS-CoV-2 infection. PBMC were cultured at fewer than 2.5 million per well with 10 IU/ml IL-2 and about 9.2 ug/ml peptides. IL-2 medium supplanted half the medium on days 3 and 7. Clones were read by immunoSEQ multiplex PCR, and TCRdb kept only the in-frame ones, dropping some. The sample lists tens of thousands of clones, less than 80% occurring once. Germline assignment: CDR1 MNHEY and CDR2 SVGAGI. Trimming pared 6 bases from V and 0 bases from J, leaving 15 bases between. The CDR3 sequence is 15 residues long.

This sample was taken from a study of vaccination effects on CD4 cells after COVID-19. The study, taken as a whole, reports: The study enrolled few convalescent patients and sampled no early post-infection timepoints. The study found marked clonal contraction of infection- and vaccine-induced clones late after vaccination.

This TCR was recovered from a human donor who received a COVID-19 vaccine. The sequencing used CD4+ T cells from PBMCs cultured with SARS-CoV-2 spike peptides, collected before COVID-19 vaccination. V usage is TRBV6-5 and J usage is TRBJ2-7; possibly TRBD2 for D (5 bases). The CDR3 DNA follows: TGTGCCAGCAGGTCCCCGGGGTCGCGCTCCTACGAGCAGTACTTC. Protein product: CASRSPGSRSYEQYF.